One sample yielded the 29 T cell receptor beta chains listed below, sequenced in a study of T cell responses to AZD1222 COVID-19 vaccine. Sequencing was performed with immunoSEQ multiplex PCR; in TCRdb, only in-frame clones are kept and a portion is missing. The table lists some 150,000 clones. Input material: peripheral blood. These receptors came from an adult in good health.

The genes are TRBV4-3 and TRBJ1-2, with 7 positions matching TRBD1. In germline, CDR1 is LGHNA, CDR2 YSLEER. CDR3 length: 14 amino acids. J was trimmed by 5 bases and V by 3 bases; bases with no gene match: 6. The CDR3 DNA follows: TGCGCCAGCAGCCACTTGGACAGGATTTATGGCTACACCTTC. Translation: CASSHLDRIYGYTF.

The chain carries TRBV5-1 and TRBJ2-3; D may be TRBD1 or TRBD2 (7 bases each). Germline-derived CDR1 and CDR2 are SGHRS and YFSETQ. The CDR3 has 16 residues. V lost 6 bases, J lost 2 bases, and 19 bases lay in between. CDR3 in amino acids: CASTPARGGITDTQYF. CDR3 DNA sequence: TGCGCCAGCACCCCCGCCAGGGGGGGGATCACAGATACGCAGTATTTT. Full variable domain (remainder filled in from reference TRBV5-1 and TRBJ2-3): KAGVTQTPRYLIKTRGQQVTLSCSPISGHRSVSWYQQTPGQGLQFLFEYFSETQRNKGNFPGRFSGRQFSNSRSEMNVSTLELGDSALYLCASTPARGGITDTQYFGPGTRLTVL.

This chain joins TRBV29-1 and TRBJ1-2; D possibly corresponds to TRBD1 (5 bases). The CDR3 has 10 residues. V shed 7 bases and J shed 14 bases, with 17 bases lying between them. CDR1 is SQVTM and CDR2 is ANQGSEA in the germline V gene. The CDR3 sequence is CSARDRVWTF. For the CDR3, the DNA is TGCAGCGCGCGGGACCGGGTCTGGACCTTC.

The chain joins TRBV2 to TRBJ2-2; D may be TRBD1 (7 bases). Trimming took 4 bases from V and 2 from J, leaving 17 bases between them. The CDR3 covers 17 residues. The germline gives CDR1 SNHLY, CDR2 FYNNEI. CDR3 in DNA: TGTGCCAGCAGTGGTCCATCAGGGGGACTTAACACCGGGGAGCTGTTTTTT. It encodes CASSGPSGGLNTGELFF. Full variable domain (missing parts from reference TRBV2 and TRBJ2-2): EPEVTQTPSHQVTQMGQEVILRCVPISNHLYFYWYRQILGQKVEFLVSFYNNEISEKSEIFDDQFSVERPDGSNFTLKIRSTKLEDSAMYFCASSGPSGGLNTGELFFGEGSRLTVL.

This chain uses TRBV5-8 with TRBJ1-1, with 9 bases aligning to TRBD1. Germline CDR1 and CDR2: SGHTS and YDEGEE. CDR3 length: 16 amino acids. J gave up 1 base and V 0 bases, and 4 bases lay outside the gene matches. This CDR3 is CASSLATGGTNTEAFF. CDR3 nucleotides: TGTGCCAGCAGCTTGGCCACAGGGGGCACGAACACTGAAGCTTTCTTT.

This rearrangement joins TRBV5-1 to TRBJ1-5, with D uncertain. Trimming removed 1 base at V and 0 bases at J, with 8 bases between. Per the germline V gene, CDR1 is SGHRS and CDR2 is YFSETQ. This CDR3 has 15 amino acids. The CDR3 DNA follows: TGCGCCAGCAGCTTGTCTGGTGATAGCAATCAGCCCCAGCATTTT. Its translation: CASSLSGDSNQPQHF.

The chain joins TRBV5-6 to TRBJ1-5, with D uncertain. CDR3 length equals 13 residues. V gave up 4 bases and J gave up 3 bases, with 8 bases separating them. Looked up from germline, CDR1 is SGHDT and CDR2 is YYEEEE. The CDR3 is CASSLRDNQPQHF. The CDR3, as DNA: TGTGCCAGCAGCCTCCGGGACAATCAGCCCCAGCATTTT.

This chain uses TRBV2 with TRBJ1-1; 7 bases line up with TRBD1. V dropped 6 bases and J dropped 11; count of bases not matched to a gene: 9. The CDR3 covers 12 residues. CDR1 is SNHLY and CDR2 is FYNNEI in the germline V gene. This CDR3 reads CASRPLDRWAFF. The CDR3 DNA follows: TGTGCCAGCAGGCCGCTGGACAGGTGGGCTTTCTTT.

The chain has TRBV11-2 and TRBJ1-1, with a weak D call TRBD1 (6 bases). The CDR3 runs to 17 residues. V gave up 1 base and J gave up 0 bases, with 15 bases separating them. Germline V gene sequence: CDR1 SGHAT, CDR2 FQNNGV. For the CDR3, the DNA is TGTGCCAGCAGCTTAGGCTGGCTGACAGGACTGAACACTGAAGCTTTCTTT. Protein: CASSLGWLTGLNTEAFF.

The rearrangement joins TRBV19 to TRBJ1-1, with D tentatively TRBD1 (6 bases). Trimming removed 5 bases at V and 4 bases at J, with 14 bases between. Germline loops: CDR1 LNHDA, CDR2 SQIVND (reference sequence). CDR3 length: 14 residues. The CDR3 reads CASSVRGGTTEAFF. CDR3 coding DNA: TGTGCCAGTAGTGTCAGGGGTGGGACCACTGAAGCTTTCTTT.

This chain connects TRBV6-1 to TRBJ2-7; a possible D gene is TRBD1 (6 bases). CDR1 MNHNS and CDR2 SASEGT come from the germline V gene. V was shortened by 2 bases and J by 0 bases, with 11 bases between the two germline ends. This CDR3 is 15 amino acids long. The CDR3 loop reads CASSEWDTPSYEQYF. The CDR3 DNA sequence: TGTGCCAGCAGTGAATGGGACACCCCCTCCTACGAGCAGTACTTC.

The chain employs TRBV7-2 and TRBJ2-3; the D is unclear. The CDR3 has 18 amino acids. V was clipped by 1 base and J by 0 bases, with 17 bases between them. Germline values: CDR1 SGHTA, CDR2 FQGNSA. The CDR3 reads CASSLEFGFITSTDTQYF. The CDR3 nucleotides are TGTGCCAGCAGCTTAGAATTCGGTTTTATTACTAGCACAGATACGCAGTATTTT.

The rearrangement links TRBV6-9 to TRBJ1-2; D not certain. CDR3 length: 12 residues. V was pared by 4 bases and J by 7 bases, with 10 bases between. Germline V lookup: CDR1 MNHGY, CDR2 SVAAGI. The CDR3 bases are TGTGCCAGCAGTTGTAGAGGGCCTGGCTACACCTTC. This gives the protein CASSCRGPGYTF.

The chain links TRBV28 to TRBJ1-1; maybe TRBD1 (5 bases). V was cut by 10 bases and J by 3 bases, with 12 bases left in between. Germline CDR1 is MDHEN and CDR2 is SYDVKM. This CDR3 is built from 12 residues. The CDR3, as DNA: TGTGCCATCCGCACAGGTTACACTGAAGCTTTCTTT. Translated: CAIRTGYTEAFF.

V is TRBV10-3 and J is TRBJ2-7, with 7 bases identical to TRBD2. V was pared by 3 bases and J by 7 bases, with 6 bases of the junction left unmatched. There are 13 residues in the CDR3. Germline lookup yields CDR1 ENHRY and CDR2 SYGVKD. The CDR3 is CAISDPGGKEQYF. CDR3 coding DNA: TGTGCCATCAGTGACCCCGGGGGGAAAGAGCAGTACTTC.

The gene calls are TRBV11-3 and TRBJ2-7, with 7 bases fitting TRBD1. V was pared by 1 base and J by 3 bases, with 3 bases of the junction left unmatched. This CDR3 has 14 residues. Germline V gives CDR1 SGHNT, CDR2 YENEEA. In DNA form, the CDR3 reads TGTGCCAGCAGCTTAGCGGGACAGAACTACGAGCAGTACTTC. Translating gives CASSLAGQNYEQYF. Combining the CDR3 with reference TRBV11-3 and TRBJ2-7 gives the whole variable domain EAGVVQSPRYKIIEKKQPVAFWCNPISGHNTLYWYLQNLGQGPELLIRYENEEAVDDSQLPKDRFSAERLKGVDSTLKIQPAELGDSAVYLCASSLAGQNYEQYFGPGTRLTVT.

This chain uses TRBV7-6 with TRBJ2-7, with a possible D match to TRBD1 (6 bases). CDR3 length equals 18 residues. Germline V CDR1 and CDR2: SGHVS, FNYEAQ. Trimming left V 2 bases short and J 1 base short, with 21 bases between. The CDR3 protein is CASSLSLMGTSKSYEQYF. CDR3 DNA: TGTGCCAGCAGCTTATCTCTTATGGGGACATCCAAATCCTACGAGCAGTACTTC.

This chain joins TRBV6-5 and TRBJ1-3; D possibly corresponds to TRBD1 (5 bases). Germline V lookup: CDR1 MNHEY, CDR2 SVGAGI. This CDR3 has 15 residues. With 10 bases removed from V and 7 bases from J, the gap between germline ends came to 23 bases. The CDR3: CATRRDGALGNTIYF. As DNA, the CDR3 is TGTGCCACCCGAAGGGACGGAGCTTTAGGGAACACCATATATTTT.

The chain carries TRBV12-3 or TRBV12-4 and TRBJ1-1; no reliable D call. This CDR3 is built from 13 residues. The V end lost 2 bases, the J end lost 1 base, and 5 bases lay between the germline ends. CDR3 sequence reads: CASSLTANTEAFF. The CDR3, as DNA: TGTGCCAGCAGTTTAACAGCGAACACTGAAGCTTTCTTT.

The chain links TRBV28 to TRBJ1-5; 7 bases fit TRBD1. The CDR3 consists of 17 residues. The germline gives CDR1 MDHEN, CDR2 SYDVKM. With V trimmed by 1 base and J by 9 bases, 15 bases remained unmatched. CDR3 residues: CASSLFLGGQISPPQHF. In DNA form, the CDR3 reads TGTGCCAGCAGTTTATTTCTAGGGGGACAGATCAGTCCGCCCCAGCATTTT.

V gene TRBV12-2 combines with J gene TRBJ2-1; the D segment call TRBD2 is taken from the table without a DNA check. TRBV12-2 is listed as a pseudogene. The CDR3 runs 15 residues. CDR3 sequence: CASRLHHRRYNEQFF. The CDR3 nucleotides are TGTGCAAGTCGCTTGCATCACCGGCGGTACAATGAGCAGTTCTTC.

CDR3 residues: CASSQDRTGLRDNSPLHF. The CDR3 DNA sequence: TGCGCCAGCAGCCAAGATCGGACAGGCCTTAGGGATAATTCACCCCTCCACTTT. The genes are TRBV4-1 and TRBJ1-6, with 7 positions matching TRBD1. The CDR3 spans 18 residues. V shed 0 bases, J shed 5 bases, and the junction held 10 bases outside the gene matches. Germline CDR1 reads MGHRA; CDR2 reads YSYEKL.

This chain links TRBV2 with TRBJ2-2, with D possibly being TRBD2 (5 bases). This CDR3 has 13 residues. Germline lookup yields CDR1 SNHLY and CDR2 FYNNEI. V was cut by 7 bases and J by 6 bases, with 12 bases left in between. CDR3 nucleotides: TGTGCCAGCACCCCGGCGCGGGCCGGGGAGCTGTTTTTT. It encodes CASTPARAGELFF. Looking up the rest from reference TRBV2 and TRBJ2-2 gives the full variable domain: EPEVTQTPSHQVTQMGQEVILRCVPISNHLYFYWYRQILGQKVEFLVSFYNNEISEKSEIFDDQFSVERPDGSNFTLKIRSTKLEDSAMYFCASTPARAGELFFGEGSRLTVL.

The rearrangement joins TRBV6-4 to TRBJ1-6; 10 nucleotides align to TRBD1. The CDR3 loop spans 14 amino acids. The germline CDR1 and CDR2 sequences are MRHNA and SNTAGT. Unmatched junction bases numbered 2, after V lost 5 bases and J lost 7 bases. CDR3 in amino acids: CASSQDRGNSPLHF. In nucleotides, the CDR3 is TGTGCCAGCAGTCAGGACAGGGGGAATTCACCCCTCCACTTT.

V and J are TRBV4-2 and TRBJ2-7; no definite D call. Germline loops: CDR1 LGHNA, CDR2 YNFKEQ. V was shortened by 1 base and J by 3 bases, with 7 bases between the two germline ends. The length of the CDR3 is 13 residues. Here the CDR3 reads CASSQGAYYEQYF. Here the CDR3 DNA reads TGTGCCAGCAGCCAAGGTGCCTACTACGAGCAGTACTTC.

The chain uses TRBV25-1 and TRBJ2-5; the D is unclear. Deletions cut 2 bases from V and 1 base from J, with 8 bases between. The germline V gene has CDR1 MGHDK and CDR2 SYGVNS. This CDR3 has 14 residues. In nucleotides, the CDR3 is TGTGCCAGCAGTGAAGGGTCTGCCCAAGAGACCCAGTACTTC. As protein: CASSEGSAQETQYF.

The V call is TRBV28, the J call TRBJ2-7; perhaps D is TRBD1 or TRBD2 (5 bases each). The V end lost 5 bases, the J end lost 2 bases, and 16 bases lay between the germline ends. CDR3 length: 15 amino acids. Per the germline V gene, CDR1 is MDHEN and CDR2 is SYDVKM. The CDR3 spells CASSRDGPSPYEQYF. The CDR3 DNA is TGTGCCAGCAGTCGGGACGGTCCGAGCCCCTACGAGCAGTACTTC.

The rearrangement uses TRBV7-9 and TRBJ2-7; D is ambiguous. V lost 11 bases and J lost 2, with 22 bases in between. This CDR3 has 15 amino acids. The V gene's germline CDR1 is SEHNR and CDR2 FQNEAQ (reference sequence). In DNA form, the CDR3 reads TGTGCCCTGGGGTTGGGGTTACTTGAGCCCTACGAGCAGTACTTC. Translation: CALGLGLLEPYEQYF.

The chain employs TRBV7-2 and TRBJ1-1, with a tentative D call TRBD1 (6 bases). Per the germline V gene, CDR1 is SGHTA and CDR2 is FQGNSA. Trimming stripped 1 base from V and 10 bases from J, with 19 bases between. The CDR3 has 15 residues. The CDR3 loop is CASSLGGGLATGAFF. In DNA form, the CDR3 reads TGTGCCAGCAGCTTAGGGGGGGGCCTCGCGACGGGAGCTTTCTTT. The whole variable domain, filled in from reference TRBV7-2 and TRBJ1-1, reads GAGVSQSPSNKVTEKGKDVELRCDPISGHTALYWYRQSLGQGLEFLIYFQGNSAPDKSGLPSDRFSAERTGGSVSTLTIQRTQQEDSAVYLCASSLGGGLATGAFFGQGTRLTVV.